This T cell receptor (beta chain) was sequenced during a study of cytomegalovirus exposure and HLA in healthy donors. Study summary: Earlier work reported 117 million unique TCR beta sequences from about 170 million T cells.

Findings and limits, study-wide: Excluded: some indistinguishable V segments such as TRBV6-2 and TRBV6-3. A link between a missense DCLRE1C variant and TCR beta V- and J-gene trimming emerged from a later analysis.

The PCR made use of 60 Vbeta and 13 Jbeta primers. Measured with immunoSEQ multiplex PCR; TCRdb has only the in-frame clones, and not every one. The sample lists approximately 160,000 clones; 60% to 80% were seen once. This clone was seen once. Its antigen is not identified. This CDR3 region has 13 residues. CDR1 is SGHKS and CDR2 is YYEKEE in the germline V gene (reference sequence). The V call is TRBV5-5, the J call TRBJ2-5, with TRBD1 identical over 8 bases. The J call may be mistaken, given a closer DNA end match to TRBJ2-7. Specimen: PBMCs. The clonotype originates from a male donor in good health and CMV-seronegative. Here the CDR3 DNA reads TGTGCCAGCAGCTTGGACAGGGGGTACGAGCAGTACTTC. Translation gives CASSLDRGYEQYF.